This TCR beta chain was captured in a study of T cells of healthy individuals. The V gene's germline CDR1 is SGHTA and CDR2 FQGNSA. Trimming removed 5 bases at V and 3 bases at J, with 10 bases between. The CDR3 sequence is 13 residues long. TCRdb re-called the 5' RACE reads with MiXCR, one entry per CDR3 protein. Of some 100,000 distinct CDR3 sequences in the sample, approximately 18% are singletons; the top ten hold about 6%. The source of this sequence is a human donor in good health. This chain connects TRBV7-2 to TRBJ1-2, with D perhaps TRBD1 (6 bases). CDR3 loop: CASSGGRHYGYTF. Written as DNA, the CDR3 is TGTGCCAGCAGCGGGGGGCGTCACTATGGCTACACCTTC.